The entry below gives a single T cell receptor (gamma chain) sequence along with its context. Its antigen is still unknown. TCRdb's listed protein matches a much larger clone and diverges from this DNA's translation at residue 9, likely through a read error; the protein shown comes from the DNA. The sample comes from a study of γδ T cells in repeated Plasmodium falciparum infection. About the study: Sampling occurred at baseline, pre-infection for selected infections, and 21 days post-infection. Malian repertoires were sampled cross-sectionally without transmission and longitudinally through febrile malaria. Study outcomes and limitations: Malian children's Vdelta2-negative repertoires appeared more expanded and less diverse than Australians'.

Gammadelta T cells were flow-sorted from PBMC into Vgamma9/Vdelta2+ and Vdelta2-negative populations for bulk analysis. TCRdb fed the multiplex PCR reads into CATT to redo clone calling. The table shows roughly 32,000 gamma-chain clones, with over 1.1% occurring only once. Germline CDR1 is GITISATS and CDR2 is ISYDGTV (reference sequence). The CDR3 extends over 17 amino acids. This sequence originates from a pool of human donors (malaria-infected and uninfected, not separated). Input material: gamma-delta T cells from blood. This chain uses TRGV9 with TRGJP. Here the J gene came from matching the DNA to germline, since TCRdb omits it. DNA for the CDR3: TGTGCCTTGTGGGAAGAAAGACAAGGGTTGGGCAAAAAAATCAAGGTATTT. It yields the protein CALWEERQGLGKKIKVF.